The 14 T cell receptor beta chains below come from one sample, sequenced in a study of STAT5B mutations in CD4+ large granular lymphocyte leukemia. Clones were sequenced by immunoSEQ multiplex PCR, and TCRdb holds only the in-frame ones, with some missing. The table lists 30,000 to 40,000 clones, more than 70% of them singletons. The sequencing input was CD4+ T cells from blood buffy coats. All receptors derive from a human donor in good health.

The chain combines TRBV29-1 with TRBJ2-7, with D tentatively TRBD1 (6 bases). The CDR3 totals 13 residues. Trimming pared 5 bases from V and 4 bases from J, leaving 15 bases between. Per germline, CDR1 SQVTM and CDR2 ANQGSEA. The CDR3 reads CSVQGRVPYEQYF. CDR3 coding DNA: TGCAGCGTTCAGGGGAGAGTACCGTACGAGCAGTACTTC.

This sequence joins TRBV6-1 and TRBJ2-7; maybe TRBD1 (5 bases). The ends were cut back, 4 bases at V and 5 bases at J, with 12 bases in the middle. The germline V gene has CDR1 MNHNS and CDR2 SASEGT. This CDR3 region has 13 residues. Written as DNA, the CDR3 is TGTGCCAGCAGTGTATCCGACAGAAACGAGCAGTACTTC. Translated, it gives CASSVSDRNEQYF.

The chain carries TRBV27 and TRBJ2-5, with 8 bases lining up with TRBD2. The closer fit of TRBJ2-7 to the DNA end suggests the J call may be wrong. CDR1 and CDR2 (germline): MNHEY, SMNVEV (reference sequence). The CDR3 is 17 amino acids. The CDR3 loop reads CASSLSGVGGASGEQYF. The CDR3 DNA is TGTGCCAGCAGTTTATCGGGAGTCGGGGGGGCCTCCGGCGAGCAGTACTTC.

The chain joins TRBV11-2 to TRBJ1-2; D unresolved. Germline V gives CDR1 SGHAT, CDR2 FQNNGV. The V end lost 3 bases, the J end lost 5 bases, and 16 bases lay between the germline ends. CDR3 length equals 15 residues. The chain's CDR3 is CASSFSLGPQYGYTF. CDR3 nucleotides: TGTGCCAGCAGCTTTAGCCTAGGGCCTCAATATGGCTACACCTTC.

As to this clone: This specimen includes other DNA sequences encoding the same CDR3. V gene TRBV10-3 combines with J gene TRBJ2-7, with TRBD1 matching 11 bases. CDR1 and CDR2 from the germline V gene are ENHRY and SYGVKD. J was trimmed by 12 bases and V by 4 bases; bases with no gene match: 8. The length of the CDR3 is 13 residues. CDR3 region: CAISGGTGGRRYF. The CDR3 bases are TGTGCCATCAGTGGGGGGACAGGGGGGCGTCGGTACTTC.

This clone was seen a handful of times. The rearrangement uses TRBV7-2 and TRBJ1-5; D unresolved. Trimming pared 5 bases from V and 2 bases from J, leaving 10 bases between. This CDR3 contains 14 residues. CDR1 SGHTA and CDR2 FQGNSA come from the germline V gene. CDR3 amino acids: CASSPHSGNQPQHF. CDR3 DNA: TGTGCCAGCAGCCCCCACTCTGGCAATCAGCCCCAGCATTTT.

The J gene is TRBJ2-2, the V gene TRBV6-1; D might be TRBD2 (6 bases). This CDR3 spans 16 amino acids. Germline assignment: CDR1 MNHNS and CDR2 SASEGT. The V end lost 2 bases, the J end lost 5 bases, and 15 bases lay between the germline ends. CDR3: CASSEQTSPNTGELFF. CDR3 sequence (DNA): TGTGCCAGCAGTGAACAAACTAGCCCCAATACCGGGGAGCTGTTTTTT.

V and J are TRBV7-2 and TRBJ1-5, with D tentatively TRBD1 (6 bases). Trimming shortened V by 1 base and J by 7 bases, and 11 bases separated the two germline ends. This CDR3 has 14 amino acids. Germline CDR1 reads SGHTA; CDR2 reads FQGNSA. CDR3 bases: TGTGCCAGCAGCTTAGGGCAGGGACACCAGCCCCAGCATTTT. It translates to CASSLGQGHQPQHF.

The chain uses TRBV7-9 and TRBJ1-1; possibly TRBD1 for D (5 bases). Germline V lookup: CDR1 SEHNR, CDR2 FQNEAQ (reference sequence). The length of the CDR3 is 16 residues. V gave up 2 bases and J gave up 4 bases, with 17 bases separating them. The CDR3 nucleotides are TGTGCCAGCAGCTTATCGCGACTAGGGGTTGGCACTGAAGCTTTCTTT. Encoded protein: CASSLSRLGVGTEAFF. The full variable domain, completed using reference TRBV7-9 and TRBJ1-1, is DTGVSQNPRHKITKRGQNVTFRCDPISEHNRLYWYRQTLGQGPEFLTYFQNEAQLEKSRLLSDRFSAERPKGSFSTLEIQRTEQGDSAMYLCASSLSRLGVGTEAFFGQGTRLTVV.

This clone appeared once. This chain uses TRBV21-1 with TRBJ2-7; the tabulated D call, TRBD2, remains unverified against the DNA. TRBV21-1 is classified as a pseudogene. This CDR3 is 17 amino acids long. This chain's CDR3 is CASSPNPGLSPPYEQYF. The DNA for the CDR3 is TGTGCCAGCAGCCCTAACCCGGGACTCTCGCCCCCCTACGAGCAGTACTTC.

This clone was seen just once. The CDR3 here is CASSAPSTGWNTEAFF. CDR3 sequence (DNA): TGTGCCAGCAGCGCTCCATCGACAGGGTGGAACACTGAAGCTTTCTTT. J is TRBJ1-1 and V is TRBV11-3; TRBD1 matches 7 bases. This CDR3 comprises 16 residues. Germline V gives CDR1 SGHNT, CDR2 YENEEA. V dropped 5 bases and J dropped 1; count of bases not matched to a gene: 10.

V usage is TRBV19 and J usage is TRBJ1-5; a weak D match, TRBD1 (5 bases). Germline assignment: CDR1 LNHDA and CDR2 SQIVND (reference sequence). Trimming took 8 bases from V and 4 from J, leaving 18 bases between them. The CDR3 has 15 amino acids. CDR3 amino acids: CASGRVEGRNQPQHF. In DNA, the CDR3 is TGTGCCAGTGGGAGAGTGGAGGGACGTAATCAGCCCCAGCATTTT.

A word on this clone: A junction boundary mismatches the germline segment, possibly from a read error. The rearrangement links TRBV11-2 to TRBJ2-2; no clear D gene. Germline-derived CDR1 and CDR2 are SGHAT and FQNNGV. CDR3 length: 17 amino acids. The CDR3 sequence: CASNLRLGTLNTGELFF. In nucleotides, the CDR3 is TGTGCCAGCAACTTAAGACTCGGTACGCTGAACACCGGGGAGCTGTTTTTT.

The chain recombines TRBV18 with TRBJ2-5; the match to TRBD2 covers 13 bases. V lost 1 base, J lost 5 bases, and 7 bases stayed unmatched. Germline V gives CDR1 KGHSH, CDR2 LQKENI. The CDR3 length is 17 residues. CDR3 sequence (DNA): TGTGCCAGCTCACCACTCCTAGGACTAGCGGGAGAGGAGACCCAGTACTTC. Residues: CASSPLLGLAGEETQYF.